These T cell receptor beta chains were read from a single sample in a study of identical twins. TCRdb re-called the 5' RACE reads through MiXCR, storing one row per CDR3 protein. The data hold about 250,000 distinct CDR3 sequences, with approximately 6.8% observed a single time. These records were also assigned to another study, of yellow fever vaccine responses in identical twins.

Sequencing was performed on CD8+ T cells sorted from blood. The receptors were sampled from a woman between 18 and 30 years old in good health. Each CDR3 is given with its conserved first and last residue.

TRBV7-8	TRBJ2-7	CASAWSGTDSYERYF
TRBV3-1	TRBJ1-1	CASSQDWETEAFF
TRBV4-1	TRBJ2-1	CASSPGSSGEGSYNEQFF
TRBV10-3	TRBJ2-1	CAISTPSGGDNEQFF
TRBV7-9	TRBJ2-4	CASSPTLAAKNIQYF
TRBV4-1	TRBJ2-3	CASSQELAGAQTTQYF
TRBV29-1	TRBJ2-1	CSVEYAAGGISLEQFF
TRBV4-1	TRBJ1-4	CASSQAGEKLFF
TRBV20-1	TRBJ1-2	CSARGENYGYTF
TRBV11-3	TRBJ1-1	CASRAREGETEAFF
TRBV4-1	TRBJ2-1	CASSQGQGDEQFF
TRBV4-2	TRBJ1-1	CASQDLSGGKNSEAFF
TRBV7-9	TRBJ1-2	CASSLLNPGTYGYTF
TRBV4-1	TRBJ1-5	CASSQDTDRVLSGATNQPQHF
TRBV25-1	TRBJ2-1	CASSADEQFF